What follows are 31 T cell receptor beta chains derived from one specimen sequenced in a study of shared clonotypes between healthy human individuals. Libraries were prepared by immunoSEQ multiplex PCR; TCRdb keeps only in-frame clonotypes and omits some of them. Seen here are 2 million to 3 million clones, 93% observed once, and the top ten hold approximately 0.35%. Sequencing input: naive CD4+ T cells from PBMCs. This sample's subset: CD45RA+ positively selected. These receptors all come from a man younger than 35 in good health. Some clones in this sample may be carry-over from other donors' samples.

The rearrangement joins TRBV28 to TRBJ2-7; D remains ambiguous. Germline assignment: CDR1 MDHEN and CDR2 SYDVKM. With 3 bases removed from V and 1 base from J, the gap between germline ends came to 7 bases. This CDR3 is built from 13 residues. The CDR3 DNA follows: TGTGCCAGCAGTTTTAGGTGGTCCTACGAGCAGTACTTC. Translation gives CASSFRWSYEQYF.

The genes are TRBV7-6 and TRBJ2-7, with D possibly being TRBD1 (6 bases). V dropped 5 bases and J dropped 2 bases, with 13 bases sitting between them. This CDR3 has 14 residues. Germline V lookup: CDR1 SGHVS, CDR2 FNYEAQ. CDR3 residues: CASSARDTTYEQYF. As DNA, the CDR3 is TGTGCCAGCAGCGCCCGGGACACCACCTACGAGCAGTACTTC. Full variable domain (outside the CDR3, taken from reference TRBV7-6 and TRBJ2-7): GAGVSQSPRYKVTKRGQDVALRCDPISGHVSLYWYRQALGQGPEFLTYFNYEAQQDKSGLPNDRFSAERPEGSISTLTIQRTEQRDSAMYRCASSARDTTYEQYFGPGTRLTVT.

The V call is TRBV14, the J call TRBJ2-7, with D possibly being TRBD1 (6 bases). CDR1 is SGHDN, CDR2 FVKESK, per germline. CDR3 length: 18 residues. Trimming shortened V by 4 bases and J by 0 bases, and 22 bases separated the two germline ends. DNA of the CDR3: TGTGCCAGCAGCCCCAACAGGGACCGAGGCCGTCGCTCCTACGAGCAGTACTTC. Encoded protein: CASSPNRDRGRRSYEQYF.

The chain couples TRBV28 to TRBJ1-4, with TRBD1 matching over 9 bases. The CDR3 contains 14 residues. V shed 7 bases and J 6 bases; nucleotides not matched to a gene: 6. Germline V gives CDR1 MDHEN, CDR2 SYDVKM. CDR3 in amino acids: CASTPGQGYEKLFF. The CDR3 DNA is TGTGCCAGCACTCCGGGACAGGGATATGAAAAACTGTTTTTT.

V gene TRBV10-3 combines with J gene TRBJ2-3; 10 nucleotides line up with TRBD2. CDR3 length: 17 amino acids. With 4 bases clipped from V and 3 bases from J, the junction kept 10 bases outside the gene matches. Germline V gene lookup returns CDR1 ENHRY and CDR2 SYGVKD. The CDR3 nucleotides read TGTGCCATCAGTGGTCTAGCGGGAGTGATTAGGACAGATACGCAGTATTTT. It specifies CAISGLAGVIRTDTQYF.

This chain uses TRBV4-1 with TRBJ1-1; the match to TRBD1 covers 10 bases. The CDR3 covers 18 residues. V gave up 4 bases and J gave up 2 bases; unmatched junction bases: 13. Germline values: CDR1 MGHRA, CDR2 YSYEKL. In DNA, the CDR3 is TGCGCCAGCAGCCTAACAAGATATCGGGACAGGGGCAACACTGAAGCTTTCTTT. It yields the protein CASSLTRYRDRGNTEAFF.

CDR3 sequence: CASGRQGRLTSYEQYF. The DNA for the CDR3 is TGTGCCAGCGGCCGACAGGGTCGTTTAACGTCCTACGAGCAGTACTTC. The J gene is TRBJ2-7, the V gene TRBV28; 7 nucleotides line up with TRBD1. Germline V gives CDR1 MDHEN, CDR2 SYDVKM. CDR3 length: 16 residues. Trimming took 8 bases from V and 1 from J; bases not matched to a gene: 14.

The V call is TRBV4-2, the J call TRBJ2-7; 10 nucleotides line up with TRBD2. Trimming cost V 1 base and J 0 bases; bases outside gene matches: 6. Germline CDR1 and CDR2: LGHNA and YNFKEQ. This CDR3 spans 17 amino acids. The CDR3 reads CASSQGESGRASYEQYF. The CDR3 DNA is TGTGCCAGCAGCCAAGGGGAGAGCGGGAGGGCCTCCTACGAGCAGTACTTC.

The genes are TRBV7-9 and TRBJ2-7; TRBD1 matches 9 bases. CDR1 is SEHNR, CDR2 FQNEAQ, per germline (reference sequence). The CDR3 runs to 15 residues. V dropped 5 bases and J dropped 1; count of bases not matched to a gene: 6. CDR3 in amino acids: CASSPGTGWSYEQYF. CDR3 DNA sequence: TGTGCCAGCAGCCCCGGGACAGGGTGGTCCTACGAGCAGTACTTC. The full variable domain, rest sourced from reference TRBV7-9 and TRBJ2-7, is DTGVSQNPRHKITKRGQNVTFRCDPISEHNRLYWYRQTLGQGPEFLTYFQNEAQLEKSRLLSDRFSAERPKGSFSTLEIQRTEQGDSAMYLCASSPGTGWSYEQYFGPGTRLTVT.

As DNA, the CDR3 is TGTGCCAGCTCACCCAACAGGATTAGCATCGAAGGCTACACCTTC. This translates into CASSPNRISIEGYTF. The chain employs TRBV18 and TRBJ1-2; tentative D call: TRBD1 (5 bases). The CDR3 is made up of 15 amino acids. V was shortened by 3 bases and J by 8 bases, with 19 bases between the two germline ends. Germline-derived CDR1 and CDR2 are KGHSH and LQKENI.

The table lists this clone with a count of one. The chain has TRBV18 and TRBJ2-7, with 11 positions matching TRBD2. Germline-derived CDR1 and CDR2 are KGHSH and LQKENI. The CDR3 covers 19 residues. V trimming: 6 bases; J trimming: 2 bases; junction bases outside the gene matches: 18. CDR3 bases: TGTGCCAGCTCCCGTAGTTGGTCTCCGGGGACTAGCGGTCCCTACGAGCAGTACTTC. Translating it yields CASSRSWSPGTSGPYEQYF.

The chain recombines TRBV5-4 with TRBJ1-3, with TRBD1 matching 7 bases. This CDR3 is built from 17 residues. After removal of 0 bases from V and 1 base from J, the junction contained 7 bases not matched to a gene. Germline V gene sequence: CDR1 SGHNT, CDR2 YYREEE (reference sequence). The CDR3 nucleotides are TGTGCCAGCAGCTTGGCGGGACAGATAATATCTGGAAACACCATATATTTT. Its translation: CASSLAGQIISGNTIYF.

This chain uses TRBV10-3 with TRBJ2-1, with D possibly matching TRBD1 (6 bases). The CDR3 covers 14 residues. Trimming shortened V by 3 bases and J by 1 base, and 7 bases separated the two germline ends. Per germline, CDR1 ENHRY and CDR2 SYGVKD. The CDR3 nucleotides read TGTGCCATCAGTGAACAGGGTTCCTACAATGAGCAGTTCTTC. It is translated as CAISEQGSYNEQFF.

The chain employs TRBV6-1 and TRBJ2-1; D unclear. The CDR3 loop spans 14 amino acids. From germline, CDR1 is MNHNS and CDR2 SASEGT. V was clipped by 1 base and J by 4 bases, with 8 bases between them. CDR3 bases: TGTGCCAGCAGTGAAGTTCTGGGTTACAATGAGCAGTTCTTC. Translation: CASSEVLGYNEQFF.

This chain links TRBV29-1 with TRBJ1-2; 9 bases are a match to TRBD1. Trimming at V came to 6 bases and at J to 4 bases, leaving 6 bases not matched to a gene. The germline V gene encodes CDR1 SQVTM and CDR2 ANQGSEA. There are 13 residues in the CDR3. CDR3 bases: TGCAGCGTGCACAGGGGGCGAGGCTATGGCTACACCTTC. Residues: CSVHRGRGYGYTF.

The DNA for the CDR3 is TGTGCCAGCAGCTTGGAGGGGGGATACACTGAAGCTTTCTTT. Its translation: CASSLEGGYTEAFF. V usage is TRBV5-8 and J usage is TRBJ1-1; possibly TRBD1 for D (6 bases). The CDR3 has 14 residues. The V end was cut by 0 bases, the J end by 3 bases, with 9 bases between. Per the germline V gene, CDR1 is SGHTS and CDR2 is YDEGEE.

The chain links TRBV5-4 to TRBJ1-1, with unresolved D. Per the germline V gene, CDR1 is SGHNT and CDR2 is YYREEE (reference sequence). Trimming pared 4 bases from V and 1 base from J, leaving 17 bases between. CDR3 length: 16 residues. The CDR3: CASSHEARMGNTEAFF. CDR3 DNA: TGTGCCAGCAGCCATGAGGCCCGGATGGGGAACACTGAAGCTTTCTTT.

The CDR3 loop is CASSPGAEHGTGELFF. In DNA, the CDR3 is TGCGCCAGCAGCCCGGGGGCAGAGCACGGCACCGGGGAGCTGTTTTTT. This chain links TRBV5-1 with TRBJ2-2; TRBD1 or TRBD2 may be the D gene (6 bases each). CDR3 size: 16 residues. Trimming cost V 4 bases and J 4 bases, with 17 bases left between them. CDR1 and CDR2 (germline): SGHRS, YFSETQ. The complete variable domain, with remaining parts taken from reference TRBV5-1 and TRBJ2-2, reads KAGVTQTPRYLIKTRGQQVTLSCSPISGHRSVSWYQQTPGQGLQFLFEYFSETQRNKGNFPGRFSGRQFSNSRSEMNVSTLELGDSALYLCASSPGAEHGTGELFFGEGSRLTVL.

The chain is built from TRBV2 and TRBJ2-2; 7 bases agree with TRBD2. Trimming at V came to 8 bases and at J to 6 bases, leaving 3 bases not matched to a gene. The CDR3 length is 12 residues. The germline V gene has CDR1 SNHLY and CDR2 FYNNEI. This CDR3 is CASGGDSGELFF. CDR3 sequence (DNA): TGTGCCAGCGGGGGGGACTCCGGGGAGCTGTTTTTT.

This chain connects TRBV6-1 to TRBJ2-7; 8 nucleotides match TRBD2. The CDR3 sequence is 15 residues long. From germline, CDR1 is MNHNS and CDR2 SASEGT. V lost 7 bases and J lost 5; bases outside the gene matches: 13. In DNA form, the CDR3 reads TGTGCCAGCACTCAGCGGGAGTGGCCCCCCCACGAGCAGTACTTC. It codes for CASTQREWPPHEQYF.

The rearrangement joins TRBV9 to TRBJ2-3, with TRBD1 as a possible D gene (6 bases). Germline V gene sequence: CDR1 SGDLS, CDR2 YYNGEE. CDR3 length: 15 residues. Trimming removed 4 bases at V and 6 bases at J, with 18 bases between. The CDR3 here is CASSPFGGQHDTQYF. DNA for the CDR3: TGTGCCAGCAGCCCTTTTGGGGGCCAACATGATACGCAGTATTTT.

The chain has TRBV18 and TRBJ1-4; D uncertain. The CDR3 spans 16 residues. Per germline, CDR1 KGHSH and CDR2 LQKENI. The germline V and J ends were trimmed by 3 bases and 0 bases, with 11 bases remaining between them. This chain's CDR3 is CASSPQSPATNEKLFF. DNA of the CDR3: TGTGCCAGCTCACCGCAGAGCCCTGCAACTAATGAAAAACTGTTTTTT.

This clone was detected only once. V usage is TRBV7-3 and J usage is TRBJ1-2, with TRBD1 identical over 10 bases. The germline CDR1 and CDR2 sequences are SGHTA and FQGTGA. J lost 7 bases, V lost 5 bases, and 4 bases had no gene match. The CDR3 runs to 13 residues. Here the CDR3 reads CASSTRTGGGYTF. In DNA, the CDR3 is TGTGCCAGCAGCACTAGGACAGGGGGTGGCTACACCTTC.

In DNA, the CDR3 is TGTGCCAGCTCATCTGTCTCCGGGACAGGGAATGGCTACACCTTC. Amino acid sequence: CASSSVSGTGNGYTF. The chain recombines TRBV18 with TRBJ1-2; 9 positions match TRBD1. Germline CDR1 and CDR2: KGHSH and LQKENI. This CDR3 spans 15 amino acids. With V trimmed by 5 bases and J by 6 bases, 10 bases remained unmatched. The variable domain in full, completed from reference TRBV18 and TRBJ1-2, reads NAGVMQNPRHLVRRRGQEARLRCSPMKGHSHVYWYRQLPEEGLKFMVYLQKENIIDESGMPKERFSAEFPKEGPSILRIQQVVRGDSAAYFCASSSVSGTGNGYTFGSGTRLTVV.

The chain recombines TRBV25-1 with TRBJ2-5; 11 bases fit TRBD1. This CDR3 comprises 13 residues. Germline V lookup: CDR1 MGHDK, CDR2 SYGVNS. V lost 6 bases, J lost 5 bases, and 2 bases stayed unmatched. Here the CDR3 DNA reads TGTGCCAGCAGCCGGGACAGGGGGGAGACCCAGTACTTC. It is translated as CASSRDRGETQYF.

On this clone itself: The sample carries other DNA sequences with the same CDR3. The chain has TRBV18 and TRBJ2-1, with a possible D match to TRBD2 (6 bases). CDR3 length equals 15 residues. Trimming removed 1 base at V and 3 bases at J, with 10 bases between. Germline V gene data show CDR1 as KGHSH and CDR2 as LQKENI. Written as DNA, the CDR3 is TGTGCCAGCTCACCACGTCGGGAGAGCTACAATGAGCAGTTCTTC. This gives the protein CASSPRRESYNEQFF. The full variable domain, with the rest looked up from reference TRBV18 and TRBJ2-1, is NAGVMQNPRHLVRRRGQEARLRCSPMKGHSHVYWYRQLPEEGLKFMVYLQKENIIDESGMPKERFSAEFPKEGPSILRIQQVVRGDSAAYFCASSPRRESYNEQFFGPGTRLTVL.

V and J are TRBV10-3 and TRBJ1-2, with D tentatively TRBD1 (6 bases). The CDR3 consists of 17 residues. Germline V gene data show CDR1 as ENHRY and CDR2 as SYGVKD. The ends were cut back, 6 bases at V and 0 bases at J, with 20 bases in the middle. The CDR3 bases are TGTGCCATCAGCGACCCCTCTAGACAGGAAACTAACTATGGCTACACCTTC. Translation gives CAISDPSRQETNYGYTF.

The chain combines TRBV6-5 with TRBJ2-2; a weak D match, TRBD1 (5 bases). Looked up from germline, CDR1 is MNHEY and CDR2 is SVGAGI. This CDR3 has 15 residues. The ends were cut back, 4 bases at V and 1 base at J, with 10 bases in the middle. The CDR3 loop is CASSSVGQNTGELFF. CDR3 in DNA: TGTGCCAGCAGTTCGGTCGGACAGAACACCGGGGAGCTGTTTTTT.

Turning to this clone: Mismatch with germline at one junction end may stem from a read error. The V call is TRBV29-1, the J call TRBJ2-7; 13 nucleotides match TRBD2. CDR1 and CDR2 (germline): SQVTM, ANQGSEA. The CDR3 loop spans 13 amino acids. CDR3: CSVELAGGYAQYF. Written as DNA, the CDR3 is TGCAGCGTCGAACTAGCGGGAGGGTACGCGCAGTACTTC.

This clone was recorded once. The chain joins TRBV5-4 to TRBJ2-4; perhaps TRBD1 as D (6 bases). This CDR3 spans 15 amino acids. Germline V lookup: CDR1 SGHNT, CDR2 YYREEE (reference sequence). V was shortened by 0 bases and J by 10 bases, with 17 bases between the two germline ends. CDR3 nucleotide sequence: TGTGCCAGCAGCTTGGGCACAGGGAACTGGGTGATTCAGTACTTC. Residues: CASSLGTGNWVIQYF.

This CDR3 reads CASSLVAGAEEQYF. The CDR3, as DNA: TGCGCCAGCAGCTTGGTAGCGGGAGCGGAGGAGCAGTACTTC. The V gene is TRBV5-1, the J gene TRBJ2-5, with 9 bases that match TRBD2. The CDR3 contains 14 residues. The V gene's germline CDR1 is SGHRS and CDR2 YFSETQ. The V segment lost 0 bases and the J segment 11 bases; nucleotides outside the gene matches: 8.